This T cell receptor (beta chain) was recovered during a study of blood T cells in healthy people across ages. Study results and limitations: TCR beta diversity correlated strongly with naive T cell percentage.

This clonotype was seen only a few times. The antigen is not known. The CDR3 contains 17 residues. V lost 0 bases, J lost 0 bases, and 12 bases lay in between. Germline assignment: CDR1 MNHEY and CDR2 SVGAGI. A second PCR of about 7 to 12 cycles used a sample-barcoded 5' primer and a J-beta primer mix. A tag from a template-switch adaptor with 12 random nucleotides marked each cDNA molecule. TCRdb used MiXCR to reprocess the 5' RACE reads, holding one entry per CDR3 protein. This table holds 1.6 million or so distinct CDR3 sequences, about 35% found once. Investigators took about 9.4 milliliters of peripheral blood from every donor.

Material: blood. This receptor was taken from a woman aged 30 to 39 in good health. V and J are TRBV6-5 and TRBJ2-1, with D uncertain. The CDR3 DNA reads as TGTGCCAGCAGTTACTCGAGTGGCTTCAGCTCCTACAATGAGCAGTTCTTC. Its protein product is CASSYSSGFSSYNEQFF.